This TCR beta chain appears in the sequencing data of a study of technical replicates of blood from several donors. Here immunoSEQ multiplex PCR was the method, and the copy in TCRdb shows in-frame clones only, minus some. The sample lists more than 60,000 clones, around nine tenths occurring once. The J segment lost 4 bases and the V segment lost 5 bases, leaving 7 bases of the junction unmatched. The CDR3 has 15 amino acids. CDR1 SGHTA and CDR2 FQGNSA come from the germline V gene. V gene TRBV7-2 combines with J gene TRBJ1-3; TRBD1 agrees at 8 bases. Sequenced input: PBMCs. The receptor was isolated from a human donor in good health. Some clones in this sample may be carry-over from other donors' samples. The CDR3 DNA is TGTGCCAGCAGCACCCGGACAGGGCAGGGAAACACCATATATTTT. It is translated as CASSTRTGQGNTIYF.